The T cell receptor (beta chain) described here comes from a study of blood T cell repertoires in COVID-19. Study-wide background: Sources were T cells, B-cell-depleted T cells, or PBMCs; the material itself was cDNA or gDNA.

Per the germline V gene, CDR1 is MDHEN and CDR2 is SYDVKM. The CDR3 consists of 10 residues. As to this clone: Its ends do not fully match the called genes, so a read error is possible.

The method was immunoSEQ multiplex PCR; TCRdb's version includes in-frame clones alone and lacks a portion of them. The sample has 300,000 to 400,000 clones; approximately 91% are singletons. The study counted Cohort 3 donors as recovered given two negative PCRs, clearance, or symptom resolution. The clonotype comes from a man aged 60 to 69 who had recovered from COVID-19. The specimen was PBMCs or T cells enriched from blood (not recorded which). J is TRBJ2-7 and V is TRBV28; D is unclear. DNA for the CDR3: TGTGCCAGCAGCCACCTGGCCCCGCACTTC. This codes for CASSHLAPHF.